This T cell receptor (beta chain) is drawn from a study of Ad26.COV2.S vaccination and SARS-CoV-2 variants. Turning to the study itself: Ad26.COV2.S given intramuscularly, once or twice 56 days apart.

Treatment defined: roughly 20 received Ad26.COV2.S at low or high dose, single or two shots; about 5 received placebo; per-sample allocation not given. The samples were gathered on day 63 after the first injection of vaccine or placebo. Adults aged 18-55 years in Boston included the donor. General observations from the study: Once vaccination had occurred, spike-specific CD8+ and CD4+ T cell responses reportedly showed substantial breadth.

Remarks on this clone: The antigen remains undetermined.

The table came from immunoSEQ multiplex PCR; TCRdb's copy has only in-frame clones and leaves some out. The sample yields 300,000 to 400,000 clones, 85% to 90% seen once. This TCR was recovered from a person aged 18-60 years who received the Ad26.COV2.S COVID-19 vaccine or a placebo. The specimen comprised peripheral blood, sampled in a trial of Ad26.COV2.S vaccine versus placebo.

This chain's CDR3 is CASSRLSSGVTDTQYF. In DNA form, the CDR3 reads TGTGCCAGCAGCCGCCTCAGTTCGGGAGTCACAGATACGCAGTATTTT. The chain links TRBV7-8 to TRBJ2-3, with D tentatively TRBD2 (6 bases). V was clipped by 5 bases and J by 2 bases, with 17 bases between them. This CDR3 has 16 amino acids. Germline CDR1 is SGHVS and CDR2 is FQNEAQ. The whole variable domain, filled in from reference TRBV7-8 and TRBJ2-3, reads GAGVSQSPRYKVAKRGQDVALRCDPISGHVSLFWYQQALGQGPEFLTYFQNEAQLDKSGLPSDRFFAERPEGSVSTLKIQRTQQEDSAVYLCASSRLSSGVTDTQYFGPGTRLTVL.